This TCR beta chain originates from a study of identical twins. Each donor was a healthy Caucasian. Germline V CDR1 and CDR2: DFQATT, SNEGSKA (reference sequence). This CDR3 comprises 14 residues. V was pared by 0 bases and J by 1 base, with 7 bases between. Regarding this clonotype: The antigen is unknown.

TCRdb reanalysed the 5' RACE reads using MiXCR and keeps one entry per CDR3 protein. The sample shows about 490,000 distinct CDR3 sequences, 12% to 15% of them seen only once. Findings and caveats of the study: The analysis was cross-sectional rather than longitudinal within donors. Fewer insertions marked abundant cord blood beta clonotypes; young adult naive trended weakly, memory not at all.

In addition, the sample was reused for a study of yellow fever vaccine responses in identical twins. Turning to that study: A vaccine T cell response that seemed partly convergent and partly personalized was reported in twins.

This clonotype was sampled from a woman aged 18 to 35 in good health. Sequencing was done on a sample of CD4+ T cells sorted from blood. This sequence joins TRBV20-1 and TRBJ1-3; no clear D gene. The CDR3 nucleotides are TGCAGTGCTAGAGAACGGAGATCTGGAAACACCATATATTTT. Its translation is CSARERRSGNTIYF.